A single sample gave rise to the 22 T cell receptor beta chains below, sequenced in a study of cytomegalovirus exposure and HLA in healthy donors. Some clones are missing from TCRdb's copy, which holds only in-frame ones; the method was immunoSEQ multiplex PCR. This repertoire shows 150,000 or so clones, approximately 88% found once; its top ten account for 9.5% to 13%. Sequencing used PBMCs. The receptors were gathered from a man in his thirties or forties in good health and CMV-seropositive.

This chain joins TRBV10-3 and TRBJ2-2; TRBD2 matches 15 bases. V was pared by 4 bases and J by 2 bases, with 5 bases of the junction left unmatched. The germline V gene encodes CDR1 ENHRY and CDR2 SYGVKD. This CDR3 has 18 amino acids. As DNA, the CDR3 is TGTGCCATCAGTGGGACTAGCGGGAGGGGAACAAACACCGGGGAGCTGTTTTTT. This sequence encodes CAISGTSGRGTNTGELFF.

The chain has TRBV13 and TRBJ1-2; no clear D. V gave up 1 base and J gave up 3 bases, with 6 bases separating them. CDR1 and CDR2 from the germline V gene are PRHDT and FYEKMQ (reference sequence). The CDR3 sequence is 13 residues long. The CDR3: CASSLAGDYGYTF. For the CDR3, the DNA is TGTGCCAGCAGCTTAGCAGGTGACTATGGCTACACCTTC. Combining the CDR3 with reference TRBV13 and TRBJ1-2 gives the whole variable domain AAGVIQSPRHLIKEKRETATLKCYPIPRHDTVYWYQQGPGQDPQFLISFYEKMQSDKGSIPDRFSAQQFSDYHSELNMSSLELGDSALYFCASSLAGDYGYTFGSGTRLTVV.

In nucleotides, the CDR3 is TGTGCCAGCAGCGGACTAGCGGGCGGATCAAGGGTGCAGTTCTTC. Translated: CASSGLAGGSRVQFF. This rearrangement joins TRBV6-5 to TRBJ2-1; 11 positions match TRBD2. Germline assignment: CDR1 MNHEY and CDR2 SVGAGI. There are 15 residues in the CDR3. J lost 12 bases, V lost 6 bases, and 13 bases had no gene match.

The genes are TRBV13 and TRBJ2-7, with D perhaps matching TRBD2 (6 bases). The V gene lost 1 base and the J gene lost 2 bases, with 18 bases spanning the gap. The CDR3 has 17 amino acids. Germline CDR1 reads PRHDT; CDR2 reads FYEKMQ (reference sequence). The CDR3 here is CASSLEGSGGWAYEQYF. In nucleotides, the CDR3 is TGTGCCAGCAGCTTAGAAGGGTCCGGGGGTTGGGCCTACGAGCAGTACTTC. Filled out from reference TRBV13 and TRBJ2-7, the complete variable domain reads AAGVIQSPRHLIKEKRETATLKCYPIPRHDTVYWYQQGPGQDPQFLISFYEKMQSDKGSIPDRFSAQQFSDYHSELNMSSLELGDSALYFCASSLEGSGGWAYEQYFGPGTRLTVT.

This clone showed up just a few times. This chain connects TRBV5-1 to TRBJ1-6; D might be TRBD1 (6 bases). The CDR3 consists of 14 residues. Trimming pared 0 bases from V and 7 bases from J, leaving 8 bases between. The germline V gene encodes CDR1 SGHRS and CDR2 YFSETQ. CDR3 amino acids: CASSLEGVNSPLHF. As DNA, the CDR3 is TGCGCCAGCAGCTTGGAGGGGGTGAATTCACCCCTCCACTTT.

The rearrangement joins TRBV5-1 to TRBJ2-7; D call uncertain. Looked up from germline, CDR1 is SGHRS and CDR2 is YFSETQ. The germline V and J ends were trimmed by 3 bases and 4 bases, with 17 bases remaining between them. This CDR3 is 15 amino acids long. CDR3 sequence (DNA): TGCGCCAGCAGCTCAGGAATTGGCTTACGGTACGAGCAGTACTTC. This codes for CASSSGIGLRYEQYF.

This CDR3 is CSAPGENTIYF. CDR3 coding DNA: TGCAGCGCCCCTGGGGAGAACACCATATATTTT. The chain uses TRBV29-1 and TRBJ1-3, with D unresolved. The germline V and J ends were trimmed by 7 bases and 7 bases, with 11 bases remaining between them. The CDR3 sequence is 11 residues long. CDR1 is SQVTM and CDR2 is ANQGSEA in the germline V gene.

The chain recombines TRBV5-1 with TRBJ2-5; 7 bases map to TRBD1. V dropped 3 bases and J dropped 4; count of bases not matched to a gene: 6. CDR1 SGHRS and CDR2 YFSETQ come from the germline V gene. This CDR3 is 14 amino acids long. The CDR3 region is CASSSRQGRETQYF. In DNA, the CDR3 is TGCGCCAGCAGCTCGCGACAGGGACGAGAGACCCAGTACTTC.

This clone appeared a single time. The chain uses TRBV2 and TRBJ1-6; D gene uncertain. The CDR3 totals 14 residues. Per the germline V gene, CDR1 is SNHLY and CDR2 is FYNNEI. Trimming cost V 4 bases and J 7 bases, with 11 bases left between them. The CDR3 coding sequence is TGTGCCAGCAGTGTTCGGCAGAGGAATTCACCCCTCCACTTT. Its translation is CASSVRQRNSPLHF.

The chain uses TRBV5-1 and TRBJ1-1; D not resolved. The germline V and J ends were trimmed by 0 bases and 3 bases, with 12 bases remaining between them. The length of the CDR3 is 15 residues. Germline CDR1 is SGHRS and CDR2 is YFSETQ. Here the CDR3 reads CASSLAGGGDTEAFF. Written as DNA, the CDR3 is TGCGCCAGCAGCTTGGCAGGAGGCGGCGACACTGAAGCTTTCTTT.

This clone was recorded once. J is TRBJ2-1 and V is TRBV28; TRBD1 matches at 10 bases. The germline gives CDR1 MDHEN, CDR2 SYDVKM. The CDR3 is 16 residues long. V lost 6 bases, J lost 4 bases, and 9 bases stayed unmatched. CDR3 bases: TGTGCCAGCAGCTCCCCGGGACAGGGGACGTACAATGAGCAGTTCTTC. Its protein product is CASSSPGQGTYNEQFF.

V usage is TRBV28 and J usage is TRBJ1-5, with TRBD1 matching over 9 bases. V shed 3 bases and J 10 bases; nucleotides not matched to a gene: 7. This CDR3 region has 14 residues. The germline CDR1 and CDR2 sequences are MDHEN and SYDVKM. CDR3: CASSFGTGRDPQHF. The CDR3 coding sequence is TGTGCCAGCAGTTTCGGGACAGGGAGAGATCCCCAGCATTTT.

The rearrangement joins TRBV5-1 to TRBJ2-1; 7 positions match TRBD1. Germline CDR1 is SGHRS and CDR2 is YFSETQ. The CDR3 runs to 14 residues. Trimming took 0 bases from V and 5 from J; bases not matched to a gene: 2. CDR3 bases: TGCGCCAGCAGCTTGGGGACAGGTGACAATGAGCAGTTCTTC. Translated, it gives CASSLGTGDNEQFF.

The rearrangement uses TRBV4-2 and TRBJ1-5; D call uncertain. Trimming took 0 bases from V and 7 from J, leaving 19 bases between them. Germline V lookup: CDR1 LGHNA, CDR2 YNFKEQ. This CDR3 region has 17 residues. The CDR3 nucleotides are TGTGCCAGCAGCCAAGAAGCCCGAGCGGCAGGTGACCAGCCCCAGCATTTT. Its translation: CASSQEARAAGDQPQHF.

The chain employs TRBV7-9 and TRBJ1-1; TRBD1 matches 7 bases. This CDR3 is built from 15 residues. V shed 5 bases and J 5 bases; nucleotides not matched to a gene: 11. The germline gives CDR1 SEHNR, CDR2 FQNEAQ (reference sequence). CDR3 loop: CASSVSTGFSTEAFF. The DNA of the CDR3 is TGTGCCAGCAGCGTCTCGACAGGGTTTTCGACTGAAGCTTTCTTT.

The rearrangement uses TRBV6-1 and TRBJ2-7; TRBD1 matches 7 bases. The CDR3 runs to 12 residues. Germline lookup yields CDR1 MNHNS and CDR2 SASEGT. Germline trimming cut 9 bases from V and 2 bases from J; bases unmatched to any gene: 4. The CDR3 is CASKTGPYEQYF. CDR3 DNA sequence: TGTGCCAGTAAGACAGGGCCCTACGAGCAGTACTTC.

The chain is built from TRBV18 and TRBJ1-4, with D maybe TRBD1 (6 bases). CDR1 is KGHSH, CDR2 LQKENI, per germline. The CDR3 spans 16 residues. The V end was cut by 0 bases, the J end by 8 bases, with 16 bases between. CDR3 in amino acids: CASSPPGAGIGEKLFF. For the CDR3, the DNA is TGTGCCAGCTCACCACCGGGGGCAGGGATAGGAGAAAAACTGTTTTTT. Based on the CDR3 plus reference TRBV18 and TRBJ1-4, the full variable domain is NAGVMQNPRHLVRRRGQEARLRCSPMKGHSHVYWYRQLPEEGLKFMVYLQKENIIDESGMPKERFSAEFPKEGPSILRIQQVVRGDSAAYFCASSPPGAGIGEKLFFGSGTQLSVL.

This chain's CDR3 is CASSWQSNYGYTF. The DNA for the CDR3 is TGTGCCAGCAGTTGGCAGTCTAACTATGGCTACACCTTC. The V and J genes are TRBV25-1 and TRBJ1-2; D call uncertain. CDR3 size: 13 residues. CDR1 MGHDK and CDR2 SYGVNS come from the germline V gene. The ends were cut back, 5 bases at V and 0 bases at J, with 7 bases in the middle.

The gene calls are TRBV28 and TRBJ1-1, with D perhaps TRBD1 (6 bases). CDR1 MDHEN and CDR2 SYDVKM come from the germline V gene. This CDR3 has 12 residues. V dropped 6 bases and J dropped 7 bases, with 12 bases sitting between them. This CDR3 is CASRSGQLEAFF. In DNA, the CDR3 is TGTGCCAGCAGATCCGGACAGCTTGAAGCTTTCTTT.

The chain combines TRBV11-3 with TRBJ2-2; perhaps TRBD2 as D (6 bases). V gave up 3 bases and J gave up 6 bases, with 14 bases separating them. The CDR3 runs 15 residues. Germline CDR1 reads SGHNT; CDR2 reads YENEEA. For the CDR3, the DNA is TGTGCCAGCAGCTTGAGGGGAGGCAGGGCCGGGGAGCTGTTTTTT. It yields the protein CASSLRGGRAGELFF.

This sequence joins TRBV11-2 and TRBJ1-5; D is uncertain. V lost 0 bases and J 0 bases, leaving 3 bases between the germline ends. CDR1 SGHAT and CDR2 FQNNGV come from the germline V gene. The CDR3 consists of 14 residues. CDR3 nucleotide sequence: TGTGCCAGCAGCTTAGAATATAGCAATCAGCCCCAGCATTTT. As protein: CASSLEYSNQPQHF.

This clone has only one observation. The V gene is TRBV2, the J gene TRBJ1-2, with TRBD1 matching 11 bases. Looked up from germline, CDR1 is SNHLY and CDR2 is FYNNEI. The V and J ends lost 6 bases and 3 bases, in that order; junction bases with no gene match: 15. This CDR3 comprises 18 residues. DNA of the CDR3: TGTGCCAGCAGCGCACCGGACGGACAGGGGGCTACGGACTATGGCTACACCTTC. This sequence encodes CASSAPDGQGATDYGYTF.